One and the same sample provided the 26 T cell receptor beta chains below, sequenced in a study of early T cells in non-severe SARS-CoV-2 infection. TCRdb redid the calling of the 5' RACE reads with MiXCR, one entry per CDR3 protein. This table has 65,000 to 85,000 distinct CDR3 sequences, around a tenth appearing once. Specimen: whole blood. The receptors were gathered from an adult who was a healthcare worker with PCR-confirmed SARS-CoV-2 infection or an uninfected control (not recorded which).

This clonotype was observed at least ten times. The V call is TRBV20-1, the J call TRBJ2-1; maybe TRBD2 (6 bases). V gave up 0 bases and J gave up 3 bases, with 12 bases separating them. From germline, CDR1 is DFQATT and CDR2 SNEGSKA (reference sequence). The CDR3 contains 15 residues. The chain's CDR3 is CSARDPGLDYNEQFF. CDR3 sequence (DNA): TGCAGTGCTAGAGATCCGGGACTGGACTACAATGAGCAGTTCTTC.

CDR3 region: CASSRGGEAFF. The CDR3 coding sequence is TGTGCCAGCAGTCGAGGGGGTGAAGCTTTCTTT. The rearrangement joins TRBV3-1 to TRBJ1-1, with a possible D match to TRBD1 (6 bases). V dropped 6 bases and J dropped 7 bases, with 9 bases sitting between them. CDR3 length: 11 residues. Germline V gene sequence: CDR1 LGHDT, CDR2 YNNKEL (reference sequence).

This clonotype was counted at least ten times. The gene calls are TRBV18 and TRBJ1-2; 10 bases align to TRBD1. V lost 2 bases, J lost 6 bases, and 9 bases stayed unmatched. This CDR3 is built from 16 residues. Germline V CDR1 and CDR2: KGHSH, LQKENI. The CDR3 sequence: CASSPNLRQGADGYTF. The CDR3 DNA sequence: TGTGCCAGCTCACCAAACTTGAGACAGGGGGCCGATGGCTACACCTTC.

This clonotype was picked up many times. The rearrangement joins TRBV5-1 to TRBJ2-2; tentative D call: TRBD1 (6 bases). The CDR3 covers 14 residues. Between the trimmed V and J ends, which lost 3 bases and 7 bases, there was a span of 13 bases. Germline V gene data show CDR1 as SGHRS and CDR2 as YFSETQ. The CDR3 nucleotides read TGCGCCAGCAGCTCATCAGGGGAAATCGGGGAGCTGTTTTTT. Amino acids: CASSSSGEIGELFF.

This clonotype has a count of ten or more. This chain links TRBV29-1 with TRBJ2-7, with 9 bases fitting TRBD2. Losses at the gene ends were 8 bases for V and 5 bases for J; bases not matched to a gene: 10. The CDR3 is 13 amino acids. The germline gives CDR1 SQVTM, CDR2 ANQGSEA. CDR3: CSTTSGGRNEQYF. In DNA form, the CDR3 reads TGCAGCACCACGAGCGGGGGGCGGAACGAGCAGTACTTC.

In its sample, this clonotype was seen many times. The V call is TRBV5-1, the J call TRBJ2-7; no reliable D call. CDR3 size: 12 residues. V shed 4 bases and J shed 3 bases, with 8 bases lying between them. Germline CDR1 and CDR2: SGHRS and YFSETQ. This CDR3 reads CASSGLNYEQYF. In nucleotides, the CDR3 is TGCGCCAGCAGCGGTTTAAACTACGAGCAGTACTTC.

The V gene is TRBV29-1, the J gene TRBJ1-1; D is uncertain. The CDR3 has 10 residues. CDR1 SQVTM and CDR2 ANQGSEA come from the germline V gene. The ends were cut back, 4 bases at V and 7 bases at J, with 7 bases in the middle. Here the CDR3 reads CSVVNGEAFF. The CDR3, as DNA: TGCAGCGTTGTAAATGGTGAAGCTTTCTTT. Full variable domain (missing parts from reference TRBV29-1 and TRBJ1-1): SAVISQKPSRDICQRGTSLTIQCQVDSQVTMMFWYRQQPGQSLTLIATANQGSEATYESGFVIDKFPISRPNLTFSTLTVSNMSPEDSSIYLCSVVNGEAFFGQGTRLTVV.

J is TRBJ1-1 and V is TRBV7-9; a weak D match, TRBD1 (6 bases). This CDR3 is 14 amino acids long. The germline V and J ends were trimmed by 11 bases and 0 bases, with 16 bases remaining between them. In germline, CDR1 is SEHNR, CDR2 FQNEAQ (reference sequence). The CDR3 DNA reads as TGTGCCGAGTTCAGAGGGGGAATGAACACTGAAGCTTTCTTT. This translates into CAEFRGGMNTEAFF.

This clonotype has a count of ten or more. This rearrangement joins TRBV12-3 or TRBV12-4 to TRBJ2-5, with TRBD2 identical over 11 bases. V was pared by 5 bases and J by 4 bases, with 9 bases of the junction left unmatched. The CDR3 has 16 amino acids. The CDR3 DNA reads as TGTGCCAGCAGTCCACAACTAGCGGGGGAGAGAGAGACCCAGTACTTC. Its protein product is CASSPQLAGERETQYF.

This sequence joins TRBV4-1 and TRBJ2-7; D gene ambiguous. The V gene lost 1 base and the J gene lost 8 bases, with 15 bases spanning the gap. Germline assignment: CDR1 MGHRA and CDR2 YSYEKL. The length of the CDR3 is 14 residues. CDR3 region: CASSQALSLGKQYF. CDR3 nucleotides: TGCGCCAGCAGCCAAGCACTCAGCCTAGGCAAGCAGTACTTC.

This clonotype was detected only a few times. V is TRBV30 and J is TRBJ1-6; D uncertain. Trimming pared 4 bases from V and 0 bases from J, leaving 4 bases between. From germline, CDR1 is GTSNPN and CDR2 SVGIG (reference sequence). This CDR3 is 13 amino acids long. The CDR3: CAWMASYNSPLHF. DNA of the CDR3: TGTGCCTGGATGGCCTCCTATAATTCACCCCTCCACTTT.

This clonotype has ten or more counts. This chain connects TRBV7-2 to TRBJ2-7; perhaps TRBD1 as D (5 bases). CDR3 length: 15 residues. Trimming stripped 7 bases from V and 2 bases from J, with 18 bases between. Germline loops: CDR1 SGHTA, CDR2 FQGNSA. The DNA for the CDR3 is TGTGCCAGCACCTCCCCCGGCAGGGTTGCCTACGAGCAGTACTTC. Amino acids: CASTSPGRVAYEQYF.

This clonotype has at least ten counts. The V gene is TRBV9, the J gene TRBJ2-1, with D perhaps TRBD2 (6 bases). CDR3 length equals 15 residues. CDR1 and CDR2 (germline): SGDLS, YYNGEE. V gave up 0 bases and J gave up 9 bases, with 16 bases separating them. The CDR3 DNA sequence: TGTGCCAGCAGCGTAGCTACGGGGGTGAAGGGTGAGCAGTTCTTC. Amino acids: CASSVATGVKGEQFF. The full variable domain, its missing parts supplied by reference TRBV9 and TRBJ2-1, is DSGVTQTPKHLITATGQRVTLRCSPRSGDLSVYWYQQSLDQGLQFLIQYYNGEERAKGNILERFSAQQFPDLHSELNLSSLELGDSALYFCASSVATGVKGEQFFGPGTRLTVL.

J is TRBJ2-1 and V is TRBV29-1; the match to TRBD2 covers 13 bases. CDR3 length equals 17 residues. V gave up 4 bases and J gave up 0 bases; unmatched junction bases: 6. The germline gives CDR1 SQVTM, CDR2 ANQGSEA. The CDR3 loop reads CSVGGLAGASSYNEQFF. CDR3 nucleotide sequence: TGCAGCGTTGGTGGACTAGCGGGGGCGAGCTCCTACAATGAGCAGTTCTTC.

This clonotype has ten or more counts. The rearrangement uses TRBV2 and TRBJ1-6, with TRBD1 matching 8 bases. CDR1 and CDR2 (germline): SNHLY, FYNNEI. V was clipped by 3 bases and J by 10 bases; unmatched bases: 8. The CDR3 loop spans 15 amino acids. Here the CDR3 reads CASSEMTGVQSPLHF. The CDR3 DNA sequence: TGTGCCAGCAGTGAGATGACAGGGGTCCAGTCACCCCTCCACTTT.

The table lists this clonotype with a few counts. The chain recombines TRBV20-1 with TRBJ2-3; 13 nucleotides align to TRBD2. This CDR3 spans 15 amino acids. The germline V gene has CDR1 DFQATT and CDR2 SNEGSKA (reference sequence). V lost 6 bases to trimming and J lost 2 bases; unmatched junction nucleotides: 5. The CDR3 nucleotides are TGCAGTGCACGGACTAGCGGGGGTTCCACAGATACGCAGTATTTT. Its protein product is CSARTSGGSTDTQYF.

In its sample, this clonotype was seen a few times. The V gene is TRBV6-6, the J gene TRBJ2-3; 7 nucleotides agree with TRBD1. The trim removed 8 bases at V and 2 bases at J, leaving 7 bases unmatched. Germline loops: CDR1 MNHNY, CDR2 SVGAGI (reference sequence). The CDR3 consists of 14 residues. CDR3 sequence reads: CASSRDSSTDTQYF. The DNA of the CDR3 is TGTGCCAGCTCCCGGGACAGTTCCACAGATACGCAGTATTTT.

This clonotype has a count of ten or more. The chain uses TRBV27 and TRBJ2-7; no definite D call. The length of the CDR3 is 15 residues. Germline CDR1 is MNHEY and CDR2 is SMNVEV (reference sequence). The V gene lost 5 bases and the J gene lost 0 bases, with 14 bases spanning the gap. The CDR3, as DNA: TGTGCCAGCAGTCTCAGACCCGGGTCCTCCTACGAGCAGTACTTC. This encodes CASSLRPGSSYEQYF.

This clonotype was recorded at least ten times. CDR3 coding DNA: TGTGCTAGTGGTTGGGACAGGGCCCCCTCTGGAAACACCATATATTTT. Its translation: CASGWDRAPSGNTIYF. The chain employs TRBV12-5 and TRBJ1-3, with TRBD1 matching 9 bases. V trimming: 4 bases; J trimming: 0 bases; junction bases outside the gene matches: 4. CDR3 length equals 16 residues. The germline V gene encodes CDR1 LGHNT and CDR2 FRNRAP. The full variable domain, its missing parts supplied by reference TRBV12-5 and TRBJ1-3, is DARVTQTPRHKVTEMGQEVTMRCQPILGHNTVFWYRQTMMQGLELLAYFRNRAPLDDSGMPKDRFSAEMPDATLATLKIQPSEPRDSAVYFCASGWDRAPSGNTIYFGEGSWLTVV.

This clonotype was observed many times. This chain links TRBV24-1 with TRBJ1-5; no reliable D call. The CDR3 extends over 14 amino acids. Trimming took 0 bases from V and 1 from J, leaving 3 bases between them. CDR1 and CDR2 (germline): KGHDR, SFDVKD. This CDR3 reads CATSDLESNQPQHF. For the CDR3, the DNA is TGTGCCACCAGTGATTTGGAGAGCAATCAGCCCCAGCATTTT.

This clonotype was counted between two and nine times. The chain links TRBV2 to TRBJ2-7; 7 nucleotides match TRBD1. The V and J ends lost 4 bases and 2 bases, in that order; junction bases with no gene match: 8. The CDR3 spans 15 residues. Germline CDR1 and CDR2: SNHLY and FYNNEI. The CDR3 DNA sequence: TGTGCCAGCAGTGGTAGGGGGCAGTTCCCCTACGAGCAGTACTTC. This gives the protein CASSGRGQFPYEQYF.

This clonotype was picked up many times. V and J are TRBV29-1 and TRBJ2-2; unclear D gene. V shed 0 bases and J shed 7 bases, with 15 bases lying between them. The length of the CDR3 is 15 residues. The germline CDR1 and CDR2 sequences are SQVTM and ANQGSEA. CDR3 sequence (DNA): TGCAGCGTTGAAGAGTCGCAAACCTGGGGCGGGGAGCTGTTTTTT. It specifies CSVEESQTWGGELFF.

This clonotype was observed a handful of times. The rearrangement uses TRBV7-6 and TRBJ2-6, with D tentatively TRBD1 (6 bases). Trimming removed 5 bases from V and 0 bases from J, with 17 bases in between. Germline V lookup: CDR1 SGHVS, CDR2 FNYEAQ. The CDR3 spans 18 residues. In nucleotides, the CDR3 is TGTGCCAGCAGCCTCGCCCAGGGGAGTTACTCTGGGGCCAACGTCCTGACTTTC. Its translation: CASSLAQGSYSGANVLTF.

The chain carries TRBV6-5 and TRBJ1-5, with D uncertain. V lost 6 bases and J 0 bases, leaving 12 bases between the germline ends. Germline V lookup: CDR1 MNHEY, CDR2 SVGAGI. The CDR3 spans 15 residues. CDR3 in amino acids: CASRPSTGSNQPQHF. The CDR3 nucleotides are TGTGCCAGCAGACCCTCGACGGGTAGCAATCAGCCCCAGCATTTT.

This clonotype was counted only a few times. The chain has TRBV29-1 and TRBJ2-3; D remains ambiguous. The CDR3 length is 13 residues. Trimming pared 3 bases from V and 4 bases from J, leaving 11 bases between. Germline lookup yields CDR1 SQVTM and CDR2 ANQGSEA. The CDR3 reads CSVDWSGADTQYF. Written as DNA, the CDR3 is TGCAGCGTTGACTGGAGTGGGGCAGATACGCAGTATTTT.

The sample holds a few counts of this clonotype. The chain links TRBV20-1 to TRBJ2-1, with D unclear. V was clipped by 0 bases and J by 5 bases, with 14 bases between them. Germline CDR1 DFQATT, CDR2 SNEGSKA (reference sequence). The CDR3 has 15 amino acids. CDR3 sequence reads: CSARDSRRTNNEQFF. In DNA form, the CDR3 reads TGCAGTGCTAGAGATTCTAGACGGACCAACAATGAGCAGTTCTTC.